These 21 T cell receptor beta chains were sequenced from one sample in a study of T cells in Graves' hyperthyroidism and ophthalmopathy. Regions amplified from RNA transcripts were the TCR beta CDR3 regions. During a first-round RT-PCR of the TCR CDR3, the HTBI primer set was used. TCRdb processed the multiplex PCR reads anew with MiXCR; each CDR3 protein has one entry. The sample holds about 400,000 distinct CDR3 sequences; approximately 25% are singletons and the top ten take about 73%. Sequencing was performed on blood. The receptors derive from a man aged 45 to 65 with Graves' hyperthyroidism.

This clonotype was observed a few times. The chain combines TRBV10-1 with TRBJ1-5; 7 bases are a match to TRBD1. V lost 6 bases and J lost 1; bases outside the gene matches: 6. The germline V gene encodes CDR1 WNHNN and CDR2 SYGVQD (reference sequence). The CDR3 has 15 residues. This CDR3 is CASREDRSSNQPQHF. CDR3 nucleotide sequence: TGCGCCAGCAGGGAGGACAGGTCGAGCAATCAGCCCCAGCATTTT.

The chain is built from TRBV29-1 and TRBJ2-2, with D unclear. The CDR3 runs 12 residues. Germline CDR1 and CDR2: SQVTM and ANQGSEA. Trimming cost V 4 bases and J 4 bases, with 7 bases left between them. The CDR3 is CSVALATGELFF. The DNA for the CDR3 is TGCAGCGTTGCGTTGGCCACCGGGGAGCTGTTTTTT.

V gene TRBV5-1 combines with J gene TRBJ2-7; 8 bases are a match to TRBD2. The CDR3 has 16 amino acids. V shed 0 bases and J 2 bases; nucleotides not matched to a gene: 7. CDR1 and CDR2 from the germline V gene are SGHRS and YFSETQ. This chain's CDR3 is CASSLGGSGTTYEQYF. The CDR3 nucleotides read TGCGCCAGCAGCTTGGGGGGTAGCGGGACCACCTACGAGCAGTACTTC.

This clonotype was observed a handful of times. The rearrangement links TRBV24-1 to TRBJ2-2, with 13 bases matching TRBD2. This CDR3 region has 18 residues. The germline V gene has CDR1 KGHDR and CDR2 SFDVKD. V shed 0 bases and J 5 bases; nucleotides not matched to a gene: 5. The chain's CDR3 is CATSDLGLAGVRTGELFF. The CDR3 DNA is TGTGCCACCAGTGATTTGGGACTAGCGGGAGTTCGGACCGGGGAGCTGTTTTTT.

The chain recombines TRBV30 with TRBJ1-5; D remains ambiguous. Trimming shortened V by 1 base and J by 7 bases, and 11 bases separated the two germline ends. The CDR3 covers 13 residues. The V gene's germline CDR1 is GTSNPN and CDR2 SVGIG (reference sequence). The CDR3 region is CAWSGEVGQPQHF. DNA for the CDR3: TGTGCCTGGAGTGGGGAGGTGGGACAGCCCCAGCATTTT.

This clonotype was counted ten times or more. The J gene is TRBJ1-2, the V gene TRBV18; no firm D call. The ends were cut back, 1 base at V and 2 bases at J, with 5 bases in the middle. The CDR3 has 13 amino acids. Germline CDR1 is KGHSH and CDR2 is LQKENI. DNA for the CDR3: TGTGCCAGCTCACCACAAGAGAACTATGGCTACACCTTC. It is translated as CASSPQENYGYTF. Variable domain in full (rest from reference TRBV18 and TRBJ1-2): NAGVMQNPRHLVRRRGQEARLRCSPMKGHSHVYWYRQLPEEGLKFMVYLQKENIIDESGMPKERFSAEFPKEGPSILRIQQVVRGDSAAYFCASSPQENYGYTFGSGTRLTVV.

The chain is built from TRBV7-2 and TRBJ2-7; D gene unclear. Germline V CDR1 and CDR2: SGHTA, FQGNSA. The CDR3 covers 14 residues. Trimming took off 3 bases at V and 2 bases at J, with 11 bases between the two ends. The CDR3 coding sequence is TGTGCCAGCAGCTTCCTATCCAGGACCTACGAGCAGTACTTC. Amino acids: CASSFLSRTYEQYF.

The chain recombines TRBV9 with TRBJ2-1, with 9 bases matching TRBD2. V lost 0 bases, J lost 3 bases, and 7 bases stayed unmatched. Germline values: CDR1 SGDLS, CDR2 YYNGEE. This CDR3 comprises 17 residues. CDR3 sequence reads: CASSVASSGGLYNEQFF. The CDR3 DNA reads as TGTGCCAGCAGCGTAGCTAGTAGCGGGGGACTCTACAATGAGCAGTTCTTC.

This clonotype was detected many times. The chain carries TRBV11-2 and TRBJ2-5; tentative D call: TRBD1 (6 bases). Trimming took 4 bases from V and 0 from J, leaving 9 bases between them. The CDR3 is made up of 14 amino acids. The germline CDR1 and CDR2 sequences are SGHAT and FQNNGV. For the CDR3, the DNA is TGTGCCAGCAGCTCTTACAGGGACCAAGAGACCCAGTACTTC. Residues: CASSSYRDQETQYF.

This clonotype was counted a single time. The chain carries TRBV9 and TRBJ2-7; TRBD1 matches 10 bases. This CDR3 comprises 15 residues. Trimming took 0 bases from V and 6 from J; bases not matched to a gene: 6. Germline V gene sequence: CDR1 SGDLS, CDR2 YYNGEE. The CDR3 DNA follows: TGTGCCAGCAGCGTAGAGGGACAGGGGTCGGGCGAGCAGTACTTC. This codes for CASSVEGQGSGEQYF.

This clonotype was seen repeatedly, ten times or more. The V call is TRBV7-6, the J call TRBJ2-7; TRBD2 matches at 7 bases. Germline loops: CDR1 SGHVS, CDR2 FNYEAQ. V lost 1 base to trimming and J lost 2 bases; unmatched junction nucleotides: 5. This CDR3 comprises 15 residues. CDR3 nucleotides: TGTGCCAGCAGCTTAGAGCGGGACCGGCCCTACGAGCAGTACTTC. This translates into CASSLERDRPYEQYF.

This clonotype was observed a few times. The chain uses TRBV14 and TRBJ1-1, with D hard to call. Per the germline V gene, CDR1 is SGHDN and CDR2 is FVKESK. This CDR3 is built from 13 residues. V dropped 3 bases and J dropped 5 bases, with 10 bases sitting between them. CDR3 residues: CASSHQRGTEAFF. For the CDR3, the DNA is TGTGCCAGCAGCCACCAAAGAGGGACTGAAGCTTTCTTT.

The chain joins TRBV10-2 to TRBJ1-4, with TRBD1 matching over 10 bases. J was trimmed by 7 bases and V by 5 bases; bases with no gene match: 4. The CDR3 consists of 14 residues. The germline CDR1 and CDR2 sequences are WSHSY and SAAADI. This chain's CDR3 is CASSPTGGGEKLFF. The CDR3 DNA reads as TGCGCCAGCAGTCCGACAGGGGGCGGTGAAAAACTGTTTTTT.

This clonotype occurred a few times. The J gene is TRBJ2-7, the V gene TRBV7-9; 10 bases match TRBD2. The CDR3 covers 15 residues. Germline loops: CDR1 SEHNR, CDR2 FQNEAQ (reference sequence). After removal of 5 bases from V and 2 bases from J, the junction contained 6 bases not matched to a gene. As DNA, the CDR3 is TGTGCCAGCAGCGACGGACTAGCGGCCGCCTACGAGCAGTACTTC. It codes for CASSDGLAAAYEQYF.

This clonotype was detected a few times. The rearrangement uses TRBV28 and TRBJ1-5, with a possible D match to TRBD1 (5 bases). Germline lookup yields CDR1 MDHEN and CDR2 SYDVKM. Trimming removed 6 bases at V and 6 bases at J, with 12 bases between. The CDR3 contains 13 residues. DNA of the CDR3: TGTGCCAGCAGCCGGGGGTTAGGTCAGCCCCAGCATTTT. This translates into CASSRGLGQPQHF.

J is TRBJ2-1 and V is TRBV27; 8 bases fit TRBD1. The CDR3 sequence is 17 residues long. Germline CDR1 is MNHEY and CDR2 is SMNVEV (reference sequence). The junction had 10 bases not matched to a gene; V was cut back by 6 bases and J by 0 bases. The CDR3: CASRMQGAISSYNEQFF. DNA of the CDR3: TGTGCCAGCAGGATGCAGGGGGCGATCAGCTCCTACAATGAGCAGTTCTTC.

The chain links TRBV7-3 to TRBJ2-4; no firm D call. The CDR3 has 13 residues. Trimming took 8 bases from V and 3 from J, leaving 11 bases between them. Germline loops: CDR1 SGHTA, CDR2 FQGTGA. For the CDR3, the DNA is TGTGCCAGCTCCCCGGGTCACAAAAACATTCAGTACTTC. It codes for CASSPGHKNIQYF. The whole variable domain, filled in from reference TRBV7-3 and TRBJ2-4, reads GAGVSQTPSNKVTEKGKYVELRCDPISGHTALYWYRQSLGQGPEFLIYFQGTGAADDSGLPNDRFFAVRPEGSVSTLKIQRTERGDSAVYLCASSPGHKNIQYFGAGTRLSVL.

This clonotype was detected many times. This chain links TRBV11-2 with TRBJ2-5, with D possibly being TRBD1 (6 bases). CDR1 is SGHAT, CDR2 FQNNGV, per germline. The CDR3 has 13 residues. Trimming shortened V by 7 bases and J by 4 bases, and 13 bases separated the two germline ends. CDR3 nucleotides: TGTGCCAGCACCCAGGGGCTGGGAGAGACCCAGTACTTC. It codes for CASTQGLGETQYF.

This clonotype was observed at least ten times. The rearrangement joins TRBV12-3 or TRBV12-4 to TRBJ2-5; D ambiguous. The length of the CDR3 is 13 residues. The germline V and J ends were trimmed by 6 bases and 4 bases, with 12 bases remaining between them. CDR3 residues: CASSLSRGETQYF. CDR3 nucleotide sequence: TGTGCCAGCAGCTTATCGCGCGGAGAGACCCAGTACTTC.

In this sample, this clonotype turned up a few times. V gene TRBV28 combines with J gene TRBJ1-2; maybe TRBD1 (5 bases). The CDR3 has 16 amino acids. Trimming removed 0 bases from V and 1 base from J, with 12 bases in between. CDR1 and CDR2 (germline): MDHEN, SYDVKM. The DNA for the CDR3 is TGTGCCAGCAGTTTATGGGAGGGGAATATTAACTATGGCTACACCTTC. Its translation: CASSLWEGNINYGYTF.

The table lists this clonotype with many counts. The CDR3 bases are TGTGCCAGCAGTTACTCGAAAACAATCACCTACGAGCAGTACTTC. This codes for CASSYSKTITYEQYF. This chain connects TRBV6-5 to TRBJ2-7; D not certain. The CDR3 sequence is 15 residues long. V gave up 0 bases and J gave up 2 bases, with 11 bases separating them. Looked up from germline, CDR1 is MNHEY and CDR2 is SVGAGI.